What follows are 23 T cell receptor beta chains derived from one specimen sequenced in a study of T cell responses to AZD1222 COVID-19 vaccine. Some clones are missing from TCRdb's copy, which holds only in-frame ones; the method was immunoSEQ multiplex PCR. The sample shows some 54,000 clones, roughly 87% of them seen only once. Sequenced material: peripheral blood, taken on day 0 of AZD1222 vaccination. The origin of the receptors is an adult in good health.

This clone was seen a few times. The chain carries TRBV27 and TRBJ2-7; TRBD2 is a possible D gene (6 bases). The germline V gene encodes CDR1 MNHEY and CDR2 SMNVEV (reference sequence). Trimming pared 7 bases from V and 0 bases from J, leaving 13 bases between. The CDR3 is made up of 14 amino acids. The CDR3, as DNA: TGTGCCAGCAACATGGGGGGAAGCTCCTACGAGCAGTACTTC. Its translation is CASNMGGSSYEQYF.

This clone was observed a few times. V is TRBV18 and J is TRBJ2-2, with 7 bases lining up with TRBD2. This CDR3 region has 18 residues. Germline V CDR1 and CDR2: KGHSH, LQKENI. V shed 3 bases and J 0 bases; nucleotides not matched to a gene: 10. For the CDR3, the DNA is TGTGCCAGCTCACCCTACGCTAGCGGACTCGCGAACACCGGGGAGCTGTTTTTT. Encoded protein: CASSPYASGLANTGELFF.

In its sample, this clone was seen a few times. V is TRBV24-1 and J is TRBJ1-2; the D is unclear. This CDR3 spans 13 amino acids. Germline values: CDR1 KGHDR, CDR2 SFDVKD. The V and J ends lost 3 bases and 8 bases respectively, with 12 bases between them. CDR3: CATSDGLHPGYTF. CDR3 nucleotides: TGTGCCACCAGTGATGGTCTCCATCCAGGCTACACCTTC.

This clone showed up just once. The V and J genes are TRBV5-4 and TRBJ2-6; TRBD1 might be the D (6 bases). This CDR3 has 16 amino acids. V shed 4 bases and J shed 0 bases, with 11 bases lying between them. CDR1 is SGHNT and CDR2 is YYREEE in the germline V gene (reference sequence). The CDR3 loop is CASSKDSPSGANVLTF. In DNA form, the CDR3 reads TGTGCCAGCAGCAAGGACAGCCCCTCTGGGGCCAACGTCCTGACTTTC.

The chain employs TRBV27 and TRBJ1-5, with D tentatively TRBD1 (5 bases). The germline V and J ends were trimmed by 3 bases and 5 bases, with 17 bases remaining between them. The germline CDR1 and CDR2 sequences are MNHEY and SMNVEV (reference sequence). This CDR3 region has 16 residues. The CDR3 reads CASSFGGTAPHQPQHF. The CDR3 DNA is TGTGCCAGCAGTTTTGGCGGGACGGCCCCCCATCAGCCCCAGCATTTT.

J is TRBJ2-1 and V is TRBV7-3; no clear D gene. Trimming took 5 bases from V and 6 from J, leaving 5 bases between them. The CDR3 length is 11 residues. CDR1 is SGHTA, CDR2 FQGTGA, per germline. The CDR3 loop reads CASSRGNEQFF. The CDR3 nucleotides are TGTGCCAGCAGCAGAGGCAATGAGCAGTTCTTC.

The genes are TRBV19 and TRBJ2-5; no definite D call. CDR1 and CDR2 (germline): LNHDA, SQIVND (reference sequence). The CDR3 contains 13 residues. Trimming pared 6 bases from V and 7 bases from J, leaving 15 bases between. CDR3 sequence reads: CASSTVLVATQYF. The DNA for the CDR3 is TGTGCCAGTAGCACGGTTTTGGTAGCGACCCAGTACTTC.

This clone was observed a few times. The chain has TRBV5-4 and TRBJ2-7; 7 bases fit TRBD1. This CDR3 is built from 15 residues. Germline loops: CDR1 SGHNT, CDR2 YYREEE (reference sequence). With 3 bases clipped from V and 1 base from J, the junction kept 7 bases outside the gene matches. The CDR3 region is CASSSAGGPSYEQYF. CDR3 coding DNA: TGTGCCAGCAGCTCTGCAGGGGGTCCATCCTACGAGCAGTACTTC.

J is TRBJ2-1 and V is TRBV7-3; 10 nucleotides agree with TRBD1. Trimming at V came to 11 bases and at J to 7 bases, leaving 8 bases not matched to a gene. CDR1 and CDR2 from the germline V gene are SGHTA and FQGTGA. The CDR3 spans 13 residues. DNA for the CDR3: TGTGCCTGGAGGACAGGGGGGGGAAATGAGCAGTTCTTC. Encoded protein: CAWRTGGGNEQFF.

The gene calls are TRBV4-1 and TRBJ2-5; D is uncertain. Per germline, CDR1 MGHRA and CDR2 YSYEKL. Trimming removed 0 bases at V and 5 bases at J, with 4 bases between. CDR3 length equals 12 residues. The DNA of the CDR3 is TGCGCCAGCAGCCAAGATTGGGAGACCCAGTACTTC. Translation gives CASSQDWETQYF.

The chain recombines TRBV9 with TRBJ2-7; D gene ambiguous. Trimming cost V 0 bases and J 2 bases, with 9 bases left between them. CDR1 is SGDLS and CDR2 is YYNGEE in the germline V gene. The CDR3 runs 14 residues. CDR3 DNA: TGTGCCAGCAGCGTAGGGGCGGACCCCTACGAGCAGTACTTC. Amino acid sequence: CASSVGADPYEQYF.

The chain combines TRBV5-1 with TRBJ1-1, with TRBD1 as a possible D gene (6 bases). V lost 4 bases and J lost 4, with 17 bases in between. In germline, CDR1 is SGHRS, CDR2 YFSETQ. The CDR3 length is 15 residues. CDR3 amino acids: CASSQTPGVGTEAFF. The CDR3 region has the DNA TGCGCCAGCAGCCAGACTCCAGGGGTTGGCACTGAAGCTTTCTTT.

This sequence joins TRBV25-1 and TRBJ1-5; D call uncertain. The V end lost 4 bases, the J end lost 4 bases, and 5 bases lay between the germline ends. Germline CDR1 and CDR2: MGHDK and SYGVNS. This CDR3 is built from 12 residues. The CDR3 DNA reads as TGTGCCAGCAGTGGCGTAAATCAGCCCCAGCATTTT. Its translation is CASSGVNQPQHF.

This sequence joins TRBV11-2 and TRBJ1-5; D gene ambiguous. Germline V gene sequence: CDR1 SGHAT, CDR2 FQNNGV. This CDR3 contains 14 residues. Trimming took 2 bases from V and 5 from J, leaving 10 bases between them. Here the CDR3 reads CASSLNSVHQPQHF. The CDR3 DNA sequence: TGTGCCAGCAGCTTAAACTCGGTACATCAGCCCCAGCATTTT.

This clone was recorded only once. The chain uses TRBV27 and TRBJ1-2; 11 bases fit TRBD1. This CDR3 contains 19 residues. V dropped 6 bases and J dropped 4; count of bases not matched to a gene: 19. CDR1 MNHEY and CDR2 SMNVEV come from the germline V gene (reference sequence). This CDR3 is CASSPTLSRTGGRSYGYTF. The CDR3 DNA reads as TGTGCCAGCAGCCCCACGCTATCCCGGACAGGGGGCCGGAGCTATGGCTACACCTTC.

This clone showed up just a few times. The chain uses TRBV28 and TRBJ1-1; TRBD1 is a possible D gene (6 bases). Germline-derived CDR1 and CDR2 are MDHEN and SYDVKM. The CDR3 is 18 residues long. The germline V and J ends were trimmed by 4 bases and 1 base, with 22 bases remaining between them. CDR3 sequence reads: CASSYSPRGGRKNTEAFF. CDR3 bases: TGTGCCAGCAGTTACTCACCCAGGGGAGGTCGTAAGAACACTGAAGCTTTCTTT.

The CDR3, as DNA: TGCGCCAGCAGCCCCAGGGGCGGCAATCAGCCCCAGCATTTT. Amino acids: CASSPRGGNQPQHF. The chain combines TRBV5-1 with TRBJ1-5, with a possible D match to TRBD1 (6 bases). V gave up 4 bases and J gave up 2 bases, with 10 bases separating them. The V gene's germline CDR1 is SGHRS and CDR2 YFSETQ. The CDR3 is made up of 14 amino acids.

The chain joins TRBV19 to TRBJ2-3; 11 bases are shared with TRBD1. The CDR3 spans 17 residues. J gave up 4 bases and V 7 bases, and 13 bases lay outside the gene matches. From germline, CDR1 is LNHDA and CDR2 SQIVND (reference sequence). This CDR3 reads CASKNLLGQGGSDTQYF. The CDR3, as DNA: TGTGCCAGTAAAAACTTACTGGGACAGGGGGGCTCAGATACGCAGTATTTT.

CDR3 in amino acids: CASSTGSNQPQHF. CDR3 coding DNA: TGTGCCAGCAGCACGGGGAGCAATCAGCCCCAGCATTTT. V gene TRBV7-9 combines with J gene TRBJ1-5; D gene uncertain. V gave up 5 bases and J gave up 1 base, with 6 bases separating them. Germline CDR1 is SEHNR and CDR2 is FQNEAQ (reference sequence). CDR3 length equals 13 residues.

This chain uses TRBV6-5 with TRBJ1-1; 8 positions match TRBD1. The V gene's germline CDR1 is MNHEY and CDR2 SVGAGI. J lost 4 bases, V lost 4 bases, and 5 bases had no gene match. The CDR3 runs 14 residues. Here the CDR3 reads CASSSGQGTTEAFF. As DNA, the CDR3 is TGTGCCAGCAGTTCCGGACAGGGAACCACTGAAGCTTTCTTT.

This clone was recorded once. This CDR3 reads CASSDMTGIQETQYF. As DNA, the CDR3 is TGTGCCAGCAGCGATATGACGGGAATCCAAGAGACCCAGTACTTC. The V gene is TRBV9, the J gene TRBJ2-5, with a possible D match to TRBD2 (5 bases). The CDR3 spans 15 residues. Germline V gives CDR1 SGDLS, CDR2 YYNGEE. Trimming cost V 3 bases and J 1 base, with 13 bases left between them. The full variable domain, completed using reference TRBV9 and TRBJ2-5, is DSGVTQTPKHLITATGQRVTLRCSPRSGDLSVYWYQQSLDQGLQFLIQYYNGEERAKGNILERFSAQQFPDLHSELNLSSLELGDSALYFCASSDMTGIQETQYFGPGTRLLVL.

The V and J genes are TRBV29-1 and TRBJ1-2; TRBD1 agrees at 11 bases. The trim removed 1 base at V and 4 bases at J, leaving 11 bases unmatched. CDR1 and CDR2 from the germline V gene are SQVTM and ANQGSEA. There are 17 residues in the CDR3. CDR3 amino acids: CSVEGWRGQGDTYGYTF. CDR3 sequence (DNA): TGCAGCGTTGAAGGCTGGAGGGGACAGGGGGATACCTATGGCTACACCTTC.

The chain uses TRBV15 and TRBJ2-7, with 8 bases matching TRBD1. The CDR3 is 15 amino acids. CDR1 and CDR2 from the germline V gene are LNHNV and YYDKDF (reference sequence). Trimming took 0 bases from V and 2 from J; bases not matched to a gene: 3. CDR3 in amino acids: CATSRDTGGTYEQYF. DNA for the CDR3: TGTGCCACCAGCAGAGATACAGGGGGGACCTACGAGCAGTACTTC. The full variable domain, with the rest looked up from reference TRBV15 and TRBJ2-7, is DAMVIQNPRYQVTQFGKPVTLSCSQTLNHNVMYWYQQKSSQAPKLLFHYYDKDFNNEADTPDNFQSRRPNTSFCFLDIRSPGLGDTAMYLCATSRDTGGTYEQYFGPGTRLTVT.